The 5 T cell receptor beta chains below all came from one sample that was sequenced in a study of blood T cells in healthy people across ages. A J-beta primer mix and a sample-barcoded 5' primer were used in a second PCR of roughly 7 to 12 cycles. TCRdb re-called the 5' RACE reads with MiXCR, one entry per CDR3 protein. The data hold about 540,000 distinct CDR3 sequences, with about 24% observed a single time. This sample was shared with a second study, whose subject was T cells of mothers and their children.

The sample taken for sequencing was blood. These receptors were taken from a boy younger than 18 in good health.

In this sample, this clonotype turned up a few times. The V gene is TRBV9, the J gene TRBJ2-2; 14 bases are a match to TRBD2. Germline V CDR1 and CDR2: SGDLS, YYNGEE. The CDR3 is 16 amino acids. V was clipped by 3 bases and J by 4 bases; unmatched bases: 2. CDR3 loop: CASSAGTSGSTGELFF. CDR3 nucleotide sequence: TGTGCCAGCAGCGCCGGGACTAGCGGGAGCACCGGGGAGCTGTTTTTT.

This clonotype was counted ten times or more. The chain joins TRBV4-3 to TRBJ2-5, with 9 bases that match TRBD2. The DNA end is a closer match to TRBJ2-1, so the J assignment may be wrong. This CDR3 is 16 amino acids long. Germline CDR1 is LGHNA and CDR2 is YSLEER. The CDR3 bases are TGCGCCAGCAGCCAAGATGTAGCGGGGGACTACAATGAGCAGTTCTTC. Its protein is CASSQDVAGDYNEQFF.

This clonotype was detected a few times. DNA of the CDR3: TGTGCCAGCAGTGAACCAGCAATAACAGATACGCAGTATTTT. Translating gives CASSEPAITDTQYF. The rearrangement links TRBV6-1 to TRBJ2-3, with no clear D. In germline, CDR1 is MNHNS, CDR2 SASEGT. CDR3 size: 14 residues. V was shortened by 2 bases and J by 3 bases, with 9 bases between the two germline ends.

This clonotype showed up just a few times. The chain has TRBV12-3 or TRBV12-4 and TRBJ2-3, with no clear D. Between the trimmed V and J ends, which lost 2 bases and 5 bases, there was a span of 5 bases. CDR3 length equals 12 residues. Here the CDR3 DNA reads TGTGCCAGCAGTTTAAACGGAGATACGCAGTATTTT. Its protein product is CASSLNGDTQYF.

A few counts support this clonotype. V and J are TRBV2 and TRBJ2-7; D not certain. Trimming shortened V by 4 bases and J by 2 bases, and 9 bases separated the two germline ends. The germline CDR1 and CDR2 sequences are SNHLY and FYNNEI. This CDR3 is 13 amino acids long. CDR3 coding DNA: TGTGCCAGCAGTGTTTTAGGGCCCTACGAGCAGTACTTC. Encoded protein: CASSVLGPYEQYF.